This T cell receptor beta chain was captured by sequencing in a study of blood T cells in healthy people across ages. From germline, CDR1 is SGHRS and CDR2 YFSETQ. The CDR3 has 14 amino acids. Then a second PCR, running roughly 7 to 11 cycles, was carried out with a sample-barcoded 5' primer and a J-beta primer mix. TCRdb fed the 5' RACE reads into MiXCR, producing one record per CDR3 protein. The profile shows roughly 800,000 distinct CDR3 sequences, roughly 25% of them singletons. In addition, the sample was reused for a study of T cells of mothers and their children.

The chain carries TRBV5-1 and TRBJ2-5; D perhaps matches TRBD1 (5 bases). Gene TRBJ2-1 matches the end of the DNA better, so the J call may be wrong. The sequencing sample was made of blood. The sequence was collected from a boy between 10 and 17 years old in good health. In nucleotides, the CDR3 is TGCGCCAGCTCTGGGGCCCTCACTTACAATGAGCAGTTCTTC. Encoded protein: CASSGALTYNEQFF.